This TCR beta chain originates from a study of T cells in Graves' hyperthyroidism and ophthalmopathy. Findings of the study overall: Separation of ophthalmopathy from stable hyperthyroidism was achieved by a 13 V-J model. Ophthalmopathy, as predicted by the model, came a median about six months after the prediction.

Patients with uncontrolled infections, other autoimmune diseases, pregnancy or lactation were excluded. This clonotype has at least ten counts. Its antigen is not identified. This CDR3 has 13 residues. From germline, CDR1 is MDHEN and CDR2 SYDVKM. Trimming removed 3 bases from V and 4 bases from J, with 9 bases in between. TCR beta CDR3 region amplification was performed from RNA transcripts. First-round RT-PCR with HTBI primers amplified the TCR CDR3 region. TCRdb processed the multiplex PCR reads anew with MiXCR; each CDR3 protein has one entry. The sample lists 550,000 to 650,000 distinct CDR3 sequences, about 15% occurring once.

This clonotype was obtained from a woman between 35 and 50 years old with Graves' hyperthyroidism. V usage is TRBV28 and J usage is TRBJ1-1; D is unresolved. The sample comprised blood. CDR3 protein: CASSFERGTEAFF. CDR3 nucleotide sequence: TGTGCCAGCAGTTTTGAGAGAGGCACTGAAGCTTTCTTT.